The next 6 T cell receptor beta chains were all read from a single sample in a study of cytomegalovirus exposure and HLA in healthy donors. A multiplex PCR was run with 60 Vbeta primers and 13 Jbeta primers. Method: immunoSEQ multiplex PCR; TCRdb's copy keeps in-frame clones and lacks some. The repertoire holds more than 60,000 clones, over 65% seen once, with more than 8.5% in the top ten. Material: PBMCs. The receptors were sampled from a man aged 40-49 years in good health and CMV-seropositive.

CDR3 in DNA: TGCGCCAGCAAGGGGGAATACGAGCAGTACTTC. Protein sequence: CASKGEYEQYF. The chain carries TRBV5-1 and TRBJ2-7, with D perhaps TRBD1 (6 bases). The V end lost 6 bases, the J end lost 4 bases, and 8 bases lay between the germline ends. This CDR3 region has 11 residues. CDR1 and CDR2 (germline): SGHRS, YFSETQ.

The chain employs TRBV28 and TRBJ1-3; no firm D call. V lost 0 bases to trimming and J lost 2 bases, with 8 bases between them. The germline V gene encodes CDR1 MDHEN and CDR2 SYDVKM. This CDR3 spans 15 amino acids. CDR3 nucleotide sequence: TGTGCCAGCAGTTTATGGAACAGACCTGGAAACACCATATATTTT. Its translation is CASSLWNRPGNTIYF.

The V call is TRBV4-1, the J call TRBJ2-7; possible D gene TRBD2, 6 bases. The length of the CDR3 is 16 residues. V was trimmed by 1 base and J by 0 bases, leaving 13 bases between them. Germline assignment: CDR1 MGHRA and CDR2 YSYEKL. The CDR3 nucleotides read TGCGCCAGCAGCCAAGTCCCTGGCGGGGCCTCCTACGAGCAGTACTTC. Its translation is CASSQVPGGASYEQYF.

This clone was detected a few times. The chain uses TRBV5-1 and TRBJ2-3; 11 bases map to TRBD2. The CDR3 covers 15 residues. Germline CDR1 is SGHRS and CDR2 is YFSETQ. V shed 7 bases, J shed 4 bases, and the junction held 8 bases outside the gene matches. The CDR3 is CASGGTSGNSDTQYF. DNA of the CDR3: TGCGCCAGCGGTGGGACTAGCGGAAACTCAGATACGCAGTATTTT.

The CDR3 spells CASSPPGGRAVDEQYF. DNA for the CDR3: TGTGCCAGCAGCCCCCCGGGCGGGAGGGCCGTTGACGAGCAGTACTTC. The rearrangement joins TRBV28 to TRBJ2-7; 9 nucleotides match TRBD2. V gave up 6 bases and J gave up 5 bases; unmatched junction bases: 14. Germline CDR1 reads MDHEN; CDR2 reads SYDVKM. CDR3 length equals 16 residues.

This clone appeared a few times. The chain uses TRBV4-2 and TRBJ1-3; no clear D. Per germline, CDR1 LGHNA and CDR2 YNFKEQ. Trimming removed 0 bases at V and 2 bases at J, with 11 bases between. The CDR3 covers 16 residues. The chain's CDR3 is CASSQEMAGTGNTIYF. The CDR3, as DNA: TGTGCCAGCAGCCAAGAGATGGCGGGGACTGGAAACACCATATATTTT.